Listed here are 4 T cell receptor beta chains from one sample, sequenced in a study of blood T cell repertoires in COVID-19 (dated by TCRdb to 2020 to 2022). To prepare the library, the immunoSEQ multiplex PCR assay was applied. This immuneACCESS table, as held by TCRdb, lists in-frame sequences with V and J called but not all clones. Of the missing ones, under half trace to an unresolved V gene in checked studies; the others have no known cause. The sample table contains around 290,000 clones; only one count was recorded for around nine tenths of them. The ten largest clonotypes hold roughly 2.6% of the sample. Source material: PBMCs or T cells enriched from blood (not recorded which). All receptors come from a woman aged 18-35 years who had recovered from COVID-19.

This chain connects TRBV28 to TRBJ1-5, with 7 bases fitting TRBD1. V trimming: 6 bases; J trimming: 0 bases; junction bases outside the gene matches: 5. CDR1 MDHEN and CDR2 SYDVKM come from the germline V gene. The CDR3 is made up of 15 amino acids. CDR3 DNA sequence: TGTGCCAGCAGACCAACAGGGGTTAGCAATCAGCCCCAGCATTTT. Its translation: CASRPTGVSNQPQHF.

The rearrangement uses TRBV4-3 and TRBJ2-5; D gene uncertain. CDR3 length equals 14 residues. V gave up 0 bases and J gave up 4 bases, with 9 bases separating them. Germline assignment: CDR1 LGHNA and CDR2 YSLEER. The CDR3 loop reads CASSQEIVGETQYF. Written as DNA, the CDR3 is TGCGCCAGCAGCCAAGAAATCGTCGGAGAGACCCAGTACTTC.

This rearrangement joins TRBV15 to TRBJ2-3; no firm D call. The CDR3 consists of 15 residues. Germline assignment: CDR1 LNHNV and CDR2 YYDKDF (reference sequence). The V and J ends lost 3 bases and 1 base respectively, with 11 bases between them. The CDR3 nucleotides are TGTGCCACCAGCAGTGAAAACCGGGGCACAGATACGCAGTATTTT. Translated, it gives CATSSENRGTDTQYF.

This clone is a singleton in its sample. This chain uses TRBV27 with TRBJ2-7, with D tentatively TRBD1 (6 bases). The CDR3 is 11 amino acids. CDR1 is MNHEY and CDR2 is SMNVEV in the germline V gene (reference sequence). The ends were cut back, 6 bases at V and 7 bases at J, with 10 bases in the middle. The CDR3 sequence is CASRMRGEQYF. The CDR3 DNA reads TGTGCCAGCAGAATGAGGGGGGAGCAGTACTTC.